A selection of T cell receptor beta chains follows, all from one sample in a study of T cells in Graves' hyperthyroidism and ophthalmopathy. TCRdb re-called the multiplex PCR reads through MiXCR, storing one row per CDR3 protein. The data hold about 250,000 distinct CDR3 sequences, with roughly 22% observed a single time. Sequenced: blood. These receptor sequences come from a man aged 30 to 45 with Graves' ophthalmopathy. Each CDR3 is given with its conserved first and last residue. D genes are given only for firm matches. Clone sizes are given selectively: once, few, many, or a class where the clone is expanded.

DNA: TGCAGTGCTAGAGATCGCTTTTTCGGGGTCGGCTACACCTTC
CDR3: CSARDRFFGVGYTF
V: TRBV20-1
size: many
J: TRBJ1-2
D: .

DNA: TGTGCCAGCAGCGCCAGGGGGGGTCAAAATGAAAAACTGTTTTTT
CDR3: CASSARGGQNEKLFF
V: TRBV2
size: few
J: TRBJ1-4
D: TRBD1

DNA: TGTGCCAGCAGCATCAGCTCGGGACCGCTCTACGAGCAGTACTTC
CDR3: CASSISSGPLYEQYF
V: TRBV7-3
size: .
J: TRBJ2-7
D: .

DNA: TGCAGTGCTATTCGCCGGACGAACACTGAAGCTTTCTTT
CDR3: CSAIRRTNTEAFF
V: TRBV20-1
size: .
J: TRBJ1-1
D: .

DNA: TGTGCCAGCAGTTACTCTCGGCCGGGACAGGGGGCGGGGGAGCAGTACTTC
CDR3: CASSYSRPGQGAGEQYF
V: TRBV6-5
size: many
J: TRBJ2-7
D: TRBD1

DNA: TGTGCCAGCAGTGAAGCGGCTAGCGCAAACACAGATACGCAGTATTTT
CDR3: CASSEAASANTDTQYF
V: TRBV6-1
size: .
J: TRBJ2-3
D: .

DNA: TGTGCCAGCATGTCCGGAAACGGGGGGGTTAGCAATCAGCCCCAGCATTTT
CDR3: CASMSGNGGVSNQPQHF
V: TRBV11-2
size: many
J: TRBJ1-5
D: .

DNA: TGCGCCAGCAGCCTTACAGGGGAGTTCACCGGGGAGCTGTTTTTT
CDR3: CASSLTGEFTGELFF
V: TRBV5-1
size: .
J: TRBJ2-2
D: TRBD1

DNA: TGTGCCAGCAGTCCCGTCGAGCGTCGAAACACCATATATTTT
CDR3: CASSPVERRNTIYF
V: TRBV28
size: .
J: TRBJ1-3
D: .

DNA: TGTGCCAGCAGCTTGGGGGACAGCGACCATCAGCCCCAGCATTTT
CDR3: CASSLGDSDHQPQHF
V: TRBV11-2
size: .
J: TRBJ1-5
D: TRBD1

DNA: TGTGCCTCCGGGACGTTAAATCAGCCCCAGCATTTT
CDR3: CASGTLNQPQHF
V: TRBV28
size: .
J: TRBJ1-5
D: .

DNA: TGTGCTAGTGGTTTGGAGAGCGGGAGGGAGACCCAGTACTTC
CDR3: CASGLESGRETQYF
V: TRBV12-5
size: few
J: TRBJ2-5
D: TRBD2

DNA: TGTGCCAGCGCCGGGACTAGCGCAACTTACGAGCAGTACTTC
CDR3: CASAGTSATYEQYF
V: TRBV2
size: many
J: TRBJ2-7
D: TRBD2

DNA: TGTGCCAGCAGCGTAGTAGGCGTAGGGGGGAGGCGTAACAATGAGCAGTTCTTC
CDR3: CASSVVGVGGRRNNEQFF
V: TRBV9
size: many
J: TRBJ2-1
D: .

DNA: TGTGCCAGCAGCTGGGACAACGGGGAGACCCAGTACTTC
CDR3: CASSWDNGETQYF
V: TRBV5-6
size: .
J: TRBJ2-5
D: .

DNA: TGTGCCAGTAGCCCCGTAACGGGGGCCAGATATGAAAAACTGTTTTTT
CDR3: CASSPVTGARYEKLFF
V: TRBV19
size: once
J: TRBJ1-4
D: .

DNA: TGTGCCTGGAGTTACAGGGGCTATGGCTACACCTTC
CDR3: CAWSYRGYGYTF
V: TRBV30
size: many
J: TRBJ1-2
D: TRBD1

DNA: TGCAGTGCGAGAGGGGGAAAGAAAGAAAAACTGTTTTTT
CDR3: CSARGGKKEKLFF
V: TRBV20-1
size: .
J: TRBJ1-4
D: .

DNA: TGTGCCAGCAGCTTAGGTTTGAGGGTGACAGTGAACACTGAAGCTTTCTTT
CDR3: CASSLGLRVTVNTEAFF
V: TRBV11-2
size: .
J: TRBJ1-1
D: .

DNA: TGTGCCAGCAGTTTATGGGGTCAGTACACCGGGGAGCTGTTTTTT
CDR3: CASSLWGQYTGELFF
V: TRBV28
size: few
J: TRBJ2-2
D: .

DNA: TGTGCCACCAGTGACCGACGACCACTAGCGGGAGGGTTAGATACGCAGTATTTT
CDR3: CATSDRRPLAGGLDTQYF
V: TRBV24-1
size: many
J: TRBJ2-3
D: TRBD2

DNA: TGCAGCGTCGGGGCCCATGAGCAGTTCTTC
CDR3: CSVGAHEQFF
V: TRBV29-1
size: few
J: TRBJ2-1
D: .

DNA: TGTGCCAGCAGCGGGGGACTAGCGGGAGGCGTATCCTACAATGAGCAGTTCTTC
CDR3: CASSGGLAGGVSYNEQFF
V: TRBV5-6
size: many
J: TRBJ2-1
D: TRBD2

DNA: TGTGCCAGCTCCAGGGGAAACAATCAGCCCCAGCATTTT
CDR3: CASSRGNNQPQHF
V: TRBV18
size: .
J: TRBJ1-5
D: .

DNA: TGTGCCAGCAGCCAACGACGGGAGCAGTACTTC
CDR3: CASSQRREQYF
V: TRBV3-1
size: few
J: TRBJ2-7
D: .

DNA: TGTGCCAGCAGACACAGGGATACCGGGGAGCTGTTTTTT
CDR3: CASRHRDTGELFF
V: TRBV11-1
size: many
J: TRBJ2-2
D: .

DNA: TGTGCCAGCAGCGCGTATACAGGGTTGGAGACCCAGTACTTC
CDR3: CASSAYTGLETQYF
V: TRBV9
size: few
J: TRBJ2-5
D: .

DNA: TGTGCCAGCTCACCGACTAGCGGGCGTTCGGGGAATGAGCAGTTCTTC
CDR3: CASSPTSGRSGNEQFF
V: TRBV18
size: many
J: TRBJ2-1
D: TRBD2